A single sample gave rise to the 25 T cell receptor beta chains below, sequenced in a study of regulatory T cells in long-lasting Graves disease. iRepertoire HTBI primers and Arm-PCR of CDR3 regions built TCR beta libraries. TCRdb re-analysed the multiplex PCR reads in MiXCR, keeping a single row per CDR3 protein. The repertoire holds 300,000 to 350,000 distinct CDR3 sequences, with 15% to 20% as singletons. Stated time point: persistent/refractory GD, antithyroid drugs over 5 years with positive TRAb. From PBMCs, RNA was extracted and then used to make the TCR library. The specimen comprised peripheral blood mononuclear cells (PBMCs), sampled when the disease was refractory, from a patient treated with antithyroid drugs. The receptors stem from a female donor with Graves disease.

The V gene is TRBV27, the J gene TRBJ2-7; 7 nucleotides agree with TRBD1. J gave up 0 bases and V 3 bases, and 8 bases lay outside the gene matches. Germline-derived CDR1 and CDR2 are MNHEY and SMNVEV (reference sequence). The CDR3 runs to 16 residues. Here the CDR3 DNA reads TGTGCCAGCAGTTTTCACAGGGGTTTAAGCTCCTACGAGCAGTACTTC. This translates into CASSFHRGLSSYEQYF.

This chain uses TRBV9 with TRBJ1-2; the D gene is possibly TRBD1 (5 bases). V shed 2 bases and J shed 4 bases, with 12 bases lying between them. Germline V gene data show CDR1 as SGDLS and CDR2 as YYNGEE. The CDR3 sequence is 14 residues long. The CDR3 loop is CASSVSGDFYGYTF. As DNA, the CDR3 is TGTGCCAGCAGCGTTTCTGGGGACTTCTATGGCTACACCTTC.

The chain couples TRBV5-1 to TRBJ1-2; 7 bases match TRBD1. V was pared by 4 bases and J by 2 bases, with 5 bases of the junction left unmatched. The length of the CDR3 is 14 residues. Looked up from germline, CDR1 is SGHRS and CDR2 is YFSETQ. For the CDR3, the DNA is TGCGCCAGCAGCCCGGGGGGACAGAACTATGGCTACACCTTC. Translation: CASSPGGQNYGYTF.

This clonotype was picked up many times. The rearrangement joins TRBV6-5 to TRBJ2-5; D is undetermined. V lost 3 bases, J lost 3 bases, and 11 bases lay in between. Germline CDR1 reads MNHEY; CDR2 reads SVGAGI. The CDR3 sequence is 14 residues long. CDR3 DNA sequence: TGTGCCAGCAGTTATAGGGCAGGAGAAGAGACCCAGTACTTC. Its translation: CASSYRAGEETQYF.

In the case of this clonotype: A much larger clone differs by one base, so this may be a read error. The CDR3 DNA sequence: TGTGCCAGCAGCGGGGACAGGGTTCTTACCCAGCCCCAGCATTTT. Translation gives CASSGDRVLTQPQHF. The chain couples TRBV7-8 to TRBJ1-5; 9 bases line up with TRBD1. The CDR3 length is 15 residues. Per the germline V gene, CDR1 is SGHVS and CDR2 is FQNEAQ. V was clipped by 5 bases and J by 7 bases; unmatched bases: 9.

V is TRBV6-1 and J is TRBJ1-5, with a weak D call TRBD1 (5 bases). The germline gives CDR1 MNHNS, CDR2 SASEGT. Between the trimmed V and J ends, which lost 6 bases and 4 bases, there was a span of 16 bases. There are 15 residues in the CDR3. The CDR3 sequence is CASRGGGVLNQPQHF. The CDR3 coding sequence is TGTGCCAGCAGGGGTGGGGGGGTATTGAATCAGCCCCAGCATTTT.

The chain links TRBV10-3 to TRBJ1-1; unclear D gene. The CDR3 length is 12 residues. The V gene's germline CDR1 is ENHRY and CDR2 SYGVKD. Trimming took 2 bases from V and 9 from J, leaving 10 bases between them. The CDR3 spells CAISELEDKAFF. CDR3 DNA: TGTGCCATCAGTGAGCTAGAAGATAAAGCTTTCTTT.

This chain connects TRBV7-9 to TRBJ2-3; TRBD1 might be the D (6 bases). The germline V gene has CDR1 SEHNR and CDR2 FQNEAQ (reference sequence). The CDR3 runs 16 residues. V was cut by 5 bases and J by 2 bases, with 17 bases left in between. CDR3 sequence (DNA): TGTGCCAGCAGCACCCCGAGGCAGGGGCCCACAGATACGCAGTATTTT. Its protein is CASSTPRQGPTDTQYF.

This clonotype was found a few times. V gene TRBV3-1 combines with J gene TRBJ1-6; TRBD1 matches 8 bases. This CDR3 region has 16 residues. The V and J ends lost 3 bases and 5 bases, in that order; junction bases with no gene match: 6. Per germline, CDR1 LGHDT and CDR2 YNNKEL (reference sequence). The CDR3 DNA reads as TGTGCCAGCAGCCACTGGGGGACAGGAGATAATTCACCCCTCCACTTT. Its translation: CASSHWGTGDNSPLHF.

This clonotype has just a few counts. The V call is TRBV7-3, the J call TRBJ2-5, with a tentative D call TRBD1 (6 bases). The CDR3 length is 15 residues. V dropped 3 bases and J dropped 4 bases, with 15 bases sitting between them. Germline V gives CDR1 SGHTA, CDR2 FQGTGA. In DNA, the CDR3 is TGTGCCAGCAGCTTCGGCACAGGGATGGGAGAGACCCAGTACTTC. Its translation is CASSFGTGMGETQYF.

The sample holds many counts of this clonotype. This sequence joins TRBV7-2 and TRBJ2-5; TRBD2 matches 7 bases. V lost 0 bases and J lost 5; bases outside the gene matches: 6. The CDR3 has 15 amino acids. Germline V lookup: CDR1 SGHTA, CDR2 FQGNSA. The CDR3 here is CASSLAGGPRETQYF. The CDR3 DNA sequence: TGTGCCAGCAGCTTAGCGGGAGGGCCGAGGGAGACCCAGTACTTC.

This clonotype was observed a handful of times. The rearrangement links TRBV6-2 or TRBV6-3 to TRBJ1-1, with D hard to call. CDR1 is MNHEY, CDR2 SVGEGT, per germline. The CDR3 consists of 14 residues. V gave up 0 bases and J gave up 5 bases, with 10 bases separating them. The CDR3 protein is CASSYSGLQTEAFF. CDR3 coding DNA: TGTGCCAGCAGTTACTCAGGCCTCCAGACTGAAGCTTTCTTT.

In this sample, this clonotype turned up a few times. The chain is built from TRBV4-1 and TRBJ1-5, with D unclear. The CDR3 is made up of 14 amino acids. Germline lookup yields CDR1 MGHRA and CDR2 YSYEKL. The V end was cut by 5 bases, the J end by 2 bases, with 10 bases between. The CDR3 bases are TGCGCCAGCAGCAAGGACGGTGGCAATCAGCCCCAGCATTTT. This gives the protein CASSKDGGNQPQHF.

This clonotype was detected a few times. The chain recombines TRBV30 with TRBJ2-1; the match to TRBD1 covers 10 bases. Germline loops: CDR1 GTSNPN, CDR2 SVGIG (reference sequence). The trim removed 4 bases at V and 8 bases at J, leaving 8 bases unmatched. The length of the CDR3 is 14 residues. CDR3 loop: CAWKSGQGHYEQFF. The CDR3 DNA follows: TGTGCCTGGAAGTCGGGACAGGGGCACTATGAGCAGTTCTTC.

There are a few counts of this clonotype. The CDR3 DNA follows: TGTGCCAGCACCAGGACAGGGATGAACACTGAAGCTTTCTTT. Translated: CASTRTGMNTEAFF. This chain connects TRBV2 to TRBJ1-1; 8 bases align to TRBD1. The CDR3 contains 14 residues. V lost 7 bases, J lost 0 bases, and 4 bases stayed unmatched. CDR1 and CDR2 (germline): SNHLY, FYNNEI.

This clonotype was detected many times. The chain combines TRBV7-2 with TRBJ2-7, with TRBD1 matching over 9 bases. Trimming removed 5 bases from V and 7 bases from J; junction bases left unmatched: 15. Germline CDR1 is SGHTA and CDR2 is FQGNSA. The CDR3 consists of 16 residues. CDR3 bases: TGTGCCAGCAGCCCGAATACAGGGGGCGCGAGGGGGGAGCAGTACTTC. The encoded protein is CASSPNTGGARGEQYF.

Ten or more counts support this clonotype. The CDR3 spells CASSLYSVNTEAFF. CDR3 DNA: TGTGCCAGCAGCTTATACTCGGTAAACACTGAAGCTTTCTTT. The chain has TRBV7-2 and TRBJ1-1; D is ambiguous. V lost 2 bases, J lost 2 bases, and 9 bases lay in between. Germline V CDR1 and CDR2: SGHTA, FQGNSA. This CDR3 contains 14 residues.

This clonotype has just a few counts. The CDR3 sequence is CASSARQGSYEQYF. CDR3 DNA sequence: TGTGCCAGCAGTGCTCGACAGGGTTCCTACGAGCAGTACTTC. The chain links TRBV27 to TRBJ2-7; 7 nucleotides line up with TRBD1. Germline lookup yields CDR1 MNHEY and CDR2 SMNVEV (reference sequence). The CDR3 runs to 14 residues. V dropped 5 bases and J dropped 1; count of bases not matched to a gene: 5.

At least ten counts were recorded for this clonotype. V gene TRBV12-5 combines with J gene TRBJ1-2; TRBD1 aligns across 8 bases. The CDR3 spans 12 residues. With V trimmed by 3 bases and J by 7 bases, 1 base remained unmatched. Germline loops: CDR1 LGHNT, CDR2 FRNRAP. The CDR3 nucleotides are TGTGCTAGTGGTTTAGGACAGGGTGGCTACACCTTC. It encodes CASGLGQGGYTF.

At least ten counts were recorded for this clonotype. V usage is TRBV28 and J usage is TRBJ1-2; tentative D call: TRBD1 (5 bases). The CDR3 length is 14 residues. Trimming took 2 bases from V and 5 from J, leaving 12 bases between them. Germline V CDR1 and CDR2: MDHEN, SYDVKM. CDR3 amino acids: CASSLGRVKYGYTF. CDR3 nucleotides: TGTGCCAGCAGTTTAGGCAGGGTAAAGTATGGCTACACCTTC.

This chain uses TRBV9 with TRBJ2-2; 10 bases fit TRBD1. Germline lookup yields CDR1 SGDLS and CDR2 YYNGEE. The CDR3 loop spans 15 amino acids. V lost 0 bases and J lost 7; bases outside the gene matches: 3. Here the CDR3 reads CASSVGQGAGGELFF. CDR3 coding DNA: TGTGCCAGCAGCGTAGGACAGGGGGCAGGCGGGGAGCTGTTTTTT.

This clonotype was counted only a few times. This chain uses TRBV6-5 with TRBJ2-1, with 7 bases lining up with TRBD2. Germline V CDR1 and CDR2: MNHEY, SVGAGI. Losses at the gene ends were 0 bases for V and 7 bases for J; bases not matched to a gene: 3. The CDR3 has 14 amino acids. CDR3 in amino acids: CASSYSLGGNEQFF. The CDR3 coding sequence is TGTGCCAGCAGTTACTCCTTGGGGGGGAATGAGCAGTTCTTC.

The rearrangement links TRBV5-1 to TRBJ2-3, with D unresolved. Trimming removed 1 base from V and 1 base from J, with 10 bases in between. The germline V gene encodes CDR1 SGHRS and CDR2 YFSETQ. This CDR3 has 15 residues. The CDR3 region has the DNA TGCGCCAGCAGCTTGACAGAAGAGGGCACAGATACGCAGTATTTT. Its protein product is CASSLTEEGTDTQYF.

This clonotype was counted at least ten times. The genes are TRBV2 and TRBJ2-2; D is unresolved. Germline CDR1 reads SNHLY; CDR2 reads FYNNEI. The ends were cut back, 8 bases at V and 7 bases at J, with 14 bases in the middle. This CDR3 region has 13 residues. CDR3 sequence: CASEWFRNGELFF. The CDR3 bases are TGTGCCAGCGAATGGTTTCGGAACGGGGAGCTGTTTTTT.

In this sample, this clonotype turned up many times. The CDR3 sequence: CASSSTANSPLHF. DNA for the CDR3: TGTGCCAGCAGCTCCACAGCGAATTCACCCCTCCACTTT. The chain is built from TRBV11-2 and TRBJ1-6; D gene ambiguous. The CDR3 runs to 13 residues. Germline CDR1 SGHAT, CDR2 FQNNGV. Trimming removed 4 bases at V and 7 bases at J, with 8 bases between.